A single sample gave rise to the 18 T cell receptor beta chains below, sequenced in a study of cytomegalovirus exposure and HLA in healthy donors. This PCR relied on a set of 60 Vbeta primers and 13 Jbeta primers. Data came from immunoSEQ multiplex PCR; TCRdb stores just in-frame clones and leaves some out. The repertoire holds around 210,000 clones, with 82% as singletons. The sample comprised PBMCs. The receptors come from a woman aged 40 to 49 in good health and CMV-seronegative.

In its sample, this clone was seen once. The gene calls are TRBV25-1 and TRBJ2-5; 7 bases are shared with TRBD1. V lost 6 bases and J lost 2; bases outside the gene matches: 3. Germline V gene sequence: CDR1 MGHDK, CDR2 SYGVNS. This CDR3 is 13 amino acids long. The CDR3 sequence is CASRLRGQETQYF. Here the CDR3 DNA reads TGTGCCAGCAGGCTCAGGGGGCAAGAGACCCAGTACTTC.

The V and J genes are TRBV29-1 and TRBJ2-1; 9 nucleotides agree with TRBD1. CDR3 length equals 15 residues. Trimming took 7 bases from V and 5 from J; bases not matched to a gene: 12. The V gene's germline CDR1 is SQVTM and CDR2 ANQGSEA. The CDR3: CSAPPRDRVHNEQFF. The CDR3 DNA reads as TGCAGCGCCCCCCCCCGGGACAGGGTGCACAATGAGCAGTTCTTC.

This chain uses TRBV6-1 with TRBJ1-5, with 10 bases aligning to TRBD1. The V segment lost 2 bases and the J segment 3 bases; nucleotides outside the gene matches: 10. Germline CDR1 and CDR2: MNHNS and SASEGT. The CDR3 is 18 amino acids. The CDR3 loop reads CASSEFLRQGAPNQPQHF. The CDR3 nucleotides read TGTGCCAGCAGTGAATTTCTGAGACAGGGGGCTCCCAATCAGCCCCAGCATTTT.

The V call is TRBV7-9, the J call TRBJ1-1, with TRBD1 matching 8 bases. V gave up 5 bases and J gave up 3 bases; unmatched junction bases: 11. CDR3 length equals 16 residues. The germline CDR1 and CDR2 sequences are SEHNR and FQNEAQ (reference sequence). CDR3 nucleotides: TGTGCCAGCAGCCCCGGCGACGGACAGGGACACACTGAAGCTTTCTTT. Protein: CASSPGDGQGHTEAFF.

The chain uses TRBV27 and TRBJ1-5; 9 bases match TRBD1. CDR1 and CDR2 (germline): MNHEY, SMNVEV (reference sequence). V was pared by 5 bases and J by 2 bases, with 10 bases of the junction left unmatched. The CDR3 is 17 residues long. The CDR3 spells CASSEYRDRAGNQPQHF. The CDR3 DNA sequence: TGTGCCAGCAGTGAATACCGGGACAGGGCCGGCAATCAGCCCCAGCATTTT.

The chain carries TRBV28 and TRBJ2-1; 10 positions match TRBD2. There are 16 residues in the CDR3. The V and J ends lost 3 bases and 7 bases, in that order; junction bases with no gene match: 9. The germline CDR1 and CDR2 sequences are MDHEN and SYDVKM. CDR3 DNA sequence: TGTGCCAGCAGTTTCCGGTCGCTAGCGGGAGCAAATGAGCAGTTCTTC. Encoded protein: CASSFRSLAGANEQFF. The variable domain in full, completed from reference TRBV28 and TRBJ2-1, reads DVKVTQSSRYLVKRTGEKVFLECVQDMDHENMFWYRQDPGLGLRLIYFSYDVKMKEKGDIPEGYSVSREKKERFSLILESASTNQTSMYLCASSFRSLAGANEQFFGPGTRLTVL.

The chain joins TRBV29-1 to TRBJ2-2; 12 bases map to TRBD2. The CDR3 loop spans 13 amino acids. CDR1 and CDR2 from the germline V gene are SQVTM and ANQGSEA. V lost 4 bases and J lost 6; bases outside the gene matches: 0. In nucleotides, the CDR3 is TGCAGCGTTGGGACTAGCGGGGCCGGGGAGCTGTTTTTT. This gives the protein CSVGTSGAGELFF.

CDR3 coding DNA: TGTGCCAGCACCTCGTGGGGAGGTGAGGGGCCGTCTGGGGAGCTGTTTTTT. This codes for CASTSWGGEGPSGELFF. This chain uses TRBV5-8 with TRBJ2-2; possible D gene TRBD2, 6 bases. V was trimmed by 6 bases and J by 8 bases, leaving 26 bases between them. The CDR3 sequence is 17 residues long. From germline, CDR1 is SGHTS and CDR2 YDEGEE.

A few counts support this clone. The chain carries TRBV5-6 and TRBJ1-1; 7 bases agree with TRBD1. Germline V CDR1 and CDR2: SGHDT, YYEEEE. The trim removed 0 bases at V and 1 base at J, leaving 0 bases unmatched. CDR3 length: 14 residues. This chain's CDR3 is CASSLAGGNTEAFF. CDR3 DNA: TGTGCCAGCAGCTTGGCAGGGGGGAACACTGAAGCTTTCTTT.

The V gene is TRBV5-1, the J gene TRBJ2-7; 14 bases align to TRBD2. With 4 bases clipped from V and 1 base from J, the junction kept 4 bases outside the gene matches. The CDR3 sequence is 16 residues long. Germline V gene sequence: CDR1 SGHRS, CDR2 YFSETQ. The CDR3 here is CASSAGLAGVSYEQYF. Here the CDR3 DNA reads TGCGCCAGCAGCGCGGGACTAGCGGGAGTTTCCTACGAGCAGTACTTC.

CDR3 in amino acids: CASSAGVGPNQYF. DNA for the CDR3: TGTGCCAGCAGCGCGGGCGTAGGCCCCAACCAGTACTTC. V usage is TRBV7-6 and J usage is TRBJ2-7; D might be TRBD2 (5 bases). V was shortened by 5 bases and J by 10 bases, with 18 bases between the two germline ends. The germline CDR1 and CDR2 sequences are SGHVS and FNYEAQ. The CDR3 extends over 13 amino acids.

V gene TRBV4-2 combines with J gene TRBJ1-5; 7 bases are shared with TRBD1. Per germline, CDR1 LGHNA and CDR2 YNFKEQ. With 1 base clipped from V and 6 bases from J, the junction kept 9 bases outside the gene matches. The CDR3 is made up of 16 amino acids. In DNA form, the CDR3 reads TGTGCCAGCAGCCAAGGGGAACAGGGGCTCGGTCAGCCCCAGCATTTT. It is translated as CASSQGEQGLGQPQHF.

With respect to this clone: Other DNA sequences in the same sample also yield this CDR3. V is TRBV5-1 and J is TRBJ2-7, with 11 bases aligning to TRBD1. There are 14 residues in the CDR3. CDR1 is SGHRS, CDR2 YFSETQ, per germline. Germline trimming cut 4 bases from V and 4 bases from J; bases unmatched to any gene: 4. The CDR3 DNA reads TGCGCCAGCAGCCCCGGACAGGGGGCTTACGAGCAGTACTTC. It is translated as CASSPGQGAYEQYF.

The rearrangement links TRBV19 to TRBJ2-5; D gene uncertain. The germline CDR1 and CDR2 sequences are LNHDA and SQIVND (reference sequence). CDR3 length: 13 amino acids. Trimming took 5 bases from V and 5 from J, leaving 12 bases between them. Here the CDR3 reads CASSQDPGETQYF. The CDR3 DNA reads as TGTGCCAGTAGTCAGGATCCTGGGGAGACCCAGTACTTC. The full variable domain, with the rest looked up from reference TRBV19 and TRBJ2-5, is DGGITQSPKYLFRKEGQNVTLSCEQNLNHDAMYWYRQDPGQGLRLIYYSQIVNDFQKGDIAEGYSVSREKKESFPLTVTSAQKNPTAFYLCASSQDPGETQYFGPGTRLLVL.

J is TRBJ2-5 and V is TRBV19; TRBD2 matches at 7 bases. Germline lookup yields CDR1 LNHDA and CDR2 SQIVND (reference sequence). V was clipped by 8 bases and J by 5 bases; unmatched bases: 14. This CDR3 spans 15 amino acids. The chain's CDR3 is CASSGGSIRRETQYF. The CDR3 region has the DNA TGTGCCAGTTCTGGCGGGAGTATTCGGAGGGAGACCCAGTACTTC.

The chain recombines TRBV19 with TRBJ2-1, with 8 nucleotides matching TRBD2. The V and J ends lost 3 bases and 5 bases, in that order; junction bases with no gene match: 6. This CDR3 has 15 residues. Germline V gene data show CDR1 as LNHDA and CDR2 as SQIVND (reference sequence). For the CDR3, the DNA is TGTGCCAGTAGTATTGTCGGGAGGGCCGACAATGAGCAGTTCTTC. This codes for CASSIVGRADNEQFF.

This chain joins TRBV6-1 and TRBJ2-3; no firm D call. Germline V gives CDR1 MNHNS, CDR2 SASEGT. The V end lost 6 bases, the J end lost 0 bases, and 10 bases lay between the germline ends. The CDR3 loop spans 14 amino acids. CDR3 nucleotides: TGTGCCAGCAGGAACTATGGGAGCACAGATACGCAGTATTTT. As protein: CASRNYGSTDTQYF.

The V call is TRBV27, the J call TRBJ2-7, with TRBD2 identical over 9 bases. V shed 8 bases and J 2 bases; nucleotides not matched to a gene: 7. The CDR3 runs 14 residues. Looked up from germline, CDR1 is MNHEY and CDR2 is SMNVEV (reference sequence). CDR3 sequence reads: CASRIAGVTYEQYF. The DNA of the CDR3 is TGTGCCAGCCGAATAGCGGGAGTTACCTACGAGCAGTACTTC.